This T cell receptor (beta chain) is drawn from a study of cytomegalovirus exposure and HLA in healthy donors. At the level of the study: Approximately 180 million T cells yielded 120 million or so unique TCR beta sequences, as an earlier analysis found. General study findings and limits: Rarity held for most TCR sequences, but there were some public TCRs that occurred in many donors. A previous analysis found most TCR beta V segments productive roughly 90% or roughly 30% of the time.

Primers: 60 Vbeta forward and 13 Jbeta reverse. The assay was immunoSEQ multiplex PCR, and TCRdb's table has in-frame clones only and misses some. This sample has 150,000 to 200,000 clones, with 70% to 85% found just once. Concerning this clone: Its cognate antigen is unknown.

Sequenced sample: PBMCs. The clonotype comes from a boy between 2 and 10 years old in good health and CMV-seronegative.

The CDR3 sequence is CASSSSSGGGAQYF. CDR3 DNA sequence: TGTGCCAGCAGCAGTAGTAGCGGGGGGGGAGCGCAGTACTTC. The chain links TRBV13 to TRBJ2-7, with 11 bases lining up with TRBD2. Germline V CDR1 and CDR2: PRHDT, FYEKMQ (reference sequence). This CDR3 comprises 14 residues. The V and J ends lost 5 bases and 9 bases, in that order; junction bases with no gene match: 9.